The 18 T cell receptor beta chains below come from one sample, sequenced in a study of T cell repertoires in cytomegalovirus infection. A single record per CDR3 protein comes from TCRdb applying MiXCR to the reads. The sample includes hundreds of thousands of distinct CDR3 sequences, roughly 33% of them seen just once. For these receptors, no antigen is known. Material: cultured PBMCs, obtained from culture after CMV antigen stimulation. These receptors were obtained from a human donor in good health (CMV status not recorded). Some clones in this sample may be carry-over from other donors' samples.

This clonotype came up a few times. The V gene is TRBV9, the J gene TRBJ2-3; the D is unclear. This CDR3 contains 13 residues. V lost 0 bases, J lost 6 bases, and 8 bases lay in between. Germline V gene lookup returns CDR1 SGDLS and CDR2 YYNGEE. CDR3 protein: CASSVVLGDTQYF. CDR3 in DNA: TGTGCCAGCAGCGTAGTTTTGGGGGATACGCAGTATTTT.

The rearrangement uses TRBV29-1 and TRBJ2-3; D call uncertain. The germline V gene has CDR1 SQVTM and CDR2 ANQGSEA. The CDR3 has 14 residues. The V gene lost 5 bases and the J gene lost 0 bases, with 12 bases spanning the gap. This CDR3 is CSVRETSSTDTQYF. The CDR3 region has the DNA TGCAGCGTTCGAGAAACGTCTAGCACAGATACGCAGTATTTT.

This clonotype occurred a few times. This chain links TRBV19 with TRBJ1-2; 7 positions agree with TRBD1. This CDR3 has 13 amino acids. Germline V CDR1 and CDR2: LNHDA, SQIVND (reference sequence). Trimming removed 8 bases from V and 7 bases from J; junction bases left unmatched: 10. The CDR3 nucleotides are TGTGCCAGTGGACGACAGGGAAGTCGTGGCTACACCTTC. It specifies CASGRQGSRGYTF.

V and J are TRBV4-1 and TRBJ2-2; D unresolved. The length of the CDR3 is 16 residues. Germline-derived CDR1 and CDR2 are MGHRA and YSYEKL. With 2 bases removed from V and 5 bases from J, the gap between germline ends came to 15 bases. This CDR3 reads CASSQPPGLGTGELFF. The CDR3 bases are TGCGCCAGCAGCCAACCACCGGGTTTAGGGACCGGGGAGCTGTTTTTT.

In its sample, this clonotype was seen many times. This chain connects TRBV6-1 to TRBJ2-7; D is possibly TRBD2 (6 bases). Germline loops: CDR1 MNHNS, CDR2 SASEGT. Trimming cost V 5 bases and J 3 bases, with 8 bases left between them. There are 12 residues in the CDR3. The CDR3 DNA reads TGTGCCAGCAGTACAGCGGGCTACGAGCAGTACTTC. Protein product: CASSTAGYEQYF.

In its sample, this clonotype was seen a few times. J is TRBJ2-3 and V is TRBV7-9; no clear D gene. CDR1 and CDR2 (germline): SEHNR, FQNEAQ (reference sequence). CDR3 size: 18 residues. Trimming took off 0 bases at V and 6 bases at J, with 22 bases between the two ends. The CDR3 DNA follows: TGTGCCAGCAGCTTAGCGGGGATGTCTTTCCCGATTGGTGATACGCAGTATTTT. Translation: CASSLAGMSFPIGDTQYF.

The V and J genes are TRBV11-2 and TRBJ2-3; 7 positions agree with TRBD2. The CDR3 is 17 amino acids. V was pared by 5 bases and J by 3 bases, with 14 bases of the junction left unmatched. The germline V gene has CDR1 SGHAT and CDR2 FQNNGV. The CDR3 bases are TGTGCCAGCAGCCCCGGAAAGGCGGGAGTCTATACAGATACGCAGTATTTT. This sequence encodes CASSPGKAGVYTDTQYF.

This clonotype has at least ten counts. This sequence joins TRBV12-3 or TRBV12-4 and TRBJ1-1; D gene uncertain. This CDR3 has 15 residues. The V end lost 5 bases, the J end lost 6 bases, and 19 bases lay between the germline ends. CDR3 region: CASSAPNRGSPEAFF. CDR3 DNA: TGTGCCAGCAGTGCCCCAAATCGAGGGAGCCCTGAAGCTTTCTTT.

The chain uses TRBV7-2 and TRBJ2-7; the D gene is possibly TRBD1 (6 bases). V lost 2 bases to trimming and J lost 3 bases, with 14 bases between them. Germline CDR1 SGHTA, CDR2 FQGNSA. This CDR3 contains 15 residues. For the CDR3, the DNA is TGTGCCAGCAGCTTAACGCCGGGACAACTCTACGAGCAGTACTTC. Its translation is CASSLTPGQLYEQYF.

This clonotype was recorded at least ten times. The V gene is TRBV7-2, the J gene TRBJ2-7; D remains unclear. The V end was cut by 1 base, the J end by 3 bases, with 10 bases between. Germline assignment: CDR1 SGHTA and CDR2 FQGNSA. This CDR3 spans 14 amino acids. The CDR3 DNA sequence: TGTGCCAGCAGCTTAGAATTGGCAAACTACGAGCAGTACTTC. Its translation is CASSLELANYEQYF. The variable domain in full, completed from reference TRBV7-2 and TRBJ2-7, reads GAGVSQSPSNKVTEKGKDVELRCDPISGHTALYWYRQSLGQGLEFLIYFQGNSAPDKSGLPSDRFSAERTGGSVSTLTIQRTQQEDSAVYLCASSLELANYEQYFGPGTRLTVT.

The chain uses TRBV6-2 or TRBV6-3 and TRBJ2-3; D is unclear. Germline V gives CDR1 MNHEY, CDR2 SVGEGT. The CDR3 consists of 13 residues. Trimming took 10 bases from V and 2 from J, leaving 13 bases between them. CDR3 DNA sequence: TGTGCCATCAGCCGGCGGACCACAGATACGCAGTATTTT. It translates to CAISRRTTDTQYF.

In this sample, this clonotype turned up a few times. CDR3 in DNA: TGTGCCAGCAGCTCCTGGGCCGGTCCAACAGATACGCAGTATTTT. This codes for CASSSWAGPTDTQYF. The V call is TRBV7-6, the J call TRBJ2-3; unclear D gene. The germline V and J ends were trimmed by 4 bases and 3 bases, with 14 bases remaining between them. Germline assignment: CDR1 SGHVS and CDR2 FNYEAQ. The length of the CDR3 is 15 residues.

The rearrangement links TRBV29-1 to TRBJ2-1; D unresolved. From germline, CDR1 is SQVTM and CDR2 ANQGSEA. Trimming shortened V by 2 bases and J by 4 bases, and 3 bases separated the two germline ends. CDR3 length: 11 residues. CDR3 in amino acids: CSVETYNEQFF. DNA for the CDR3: TGCAGCGTTGAAACTTACAATGAGCAGTTCTTC.

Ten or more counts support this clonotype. For the CDR3, the DNA is TGTGCCAGCAGCTTAGCGGTCAATGAGCAGTTCTTC. Protein: CASSLAVNEQFF. The V and J genes are TRBV7-6 and TRBJ2-1, with D uncertain. Germline-derived CDR1 and CDR2 are SGHVS and FNYEAQ. The CDR3 contains 12 residues. Trimming removed 0 bases at V and 6 bases at J, with 3 bases between.

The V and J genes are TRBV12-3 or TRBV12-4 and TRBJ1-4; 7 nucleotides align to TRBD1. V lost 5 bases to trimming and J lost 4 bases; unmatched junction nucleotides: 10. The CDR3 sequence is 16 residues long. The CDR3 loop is CASSQIRAGGNEKLFF. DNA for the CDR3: TGTGCCAGCAGTCAAATTCGCGCAGGGGGTAATGAAAAACTGTTTTTT.

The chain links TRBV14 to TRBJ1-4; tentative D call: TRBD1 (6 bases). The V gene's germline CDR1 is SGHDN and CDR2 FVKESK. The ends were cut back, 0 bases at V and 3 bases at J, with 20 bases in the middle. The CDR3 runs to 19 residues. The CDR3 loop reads CASSQDQGSTGAPNEKLFF. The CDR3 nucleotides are TGTGCCAGCAGCCAAGATCAGGGGTCGACGGGGGCCCCTAATGAAAAACTGTTTTTT.

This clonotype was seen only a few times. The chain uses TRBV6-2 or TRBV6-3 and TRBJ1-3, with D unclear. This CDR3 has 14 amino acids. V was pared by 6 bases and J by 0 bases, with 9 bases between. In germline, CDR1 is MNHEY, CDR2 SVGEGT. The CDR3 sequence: CASSNDFSGNTIYF. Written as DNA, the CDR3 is TGTGCCAGCAGCAACGATTTCTCTGGAAACACCATATATTTT.

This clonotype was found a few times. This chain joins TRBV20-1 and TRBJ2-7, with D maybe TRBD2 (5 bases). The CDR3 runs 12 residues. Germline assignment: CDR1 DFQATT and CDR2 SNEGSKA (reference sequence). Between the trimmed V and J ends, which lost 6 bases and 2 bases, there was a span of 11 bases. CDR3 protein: CSAGRGTYEQYF. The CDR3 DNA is TGCAGTGCAGGACGGGGAACCTACGAGCAGTACTTC.